This TCR beta chain was sequenced during a study of blood T cell repertoires in COVID-19. Across the whole study: Sites in the United States, Italy and Spain provided acute and convalescent COVID-19 samples. PBMCs, B-cell-depleted T cells, or T cells were the source of the cDNA or gDNA that made up the material.

V was trimmed by 5 bases and J by 4 bases, leaving 11 bases between them. CDR1 and CDR2 (germline): KGHSH, LQKENI. CDR3 length: 13 amino acids. Per the study methods: Amplifying reference gene primers gave estimates of nucleated cell counts. Clones were sequenced by immunoSEQ multiplex PCR, and TCRdb holds only the in-frame ones, with some missing. The V and J calls and clone size were taken over from that table, and D and trimming were inferred from the DNA. The data contain 150,000 to 250,000 clones, around four fifths of them singletons. This rearrangement joins TRBV18 to TRBJ2-5, with TRBD2 as a possible D gene (5 bases). Specimen: peripheral blood. The TCR comes from a human donor with acute or convalescent COVID-19. The donor label of this sample is uncertain. The CDR3 DNA reads as TGTGCCAGCTCATTACCGGGGTCAGAGACCCAGTACTTC. This encodes CASSLPGSETQYF.